Detailed here is one T cell receptor beta chain. This record comes from a study of T cell clones after liver transplantation. Study details: TCRbeta sequencing after a pre-transplant mixed lymphocyte reaction identified graft-donor-reactive clones, later tracked in post-transplant blood.

Unstimulated PBMCs were sorted into CD3+CD4+ and CD3+CD8+ populations. The CDR3 has 17 amino acids. The V end lost 2 bases, the J end lost 0 bases, and 14 bases lay between the germline ends. In germline, CDR1 is LGHNA, CDR2 YSLEER. TCRdb's table, derived via immunoSEQ multiplex PCR, lists solely in-frame clones and lacks some. The sample holds around 76,000 clones, 75% to 90% seen once. The sequencing here drew on CD4+ T cells from blood, taken 12 months after liver transplant. The source of this sequence is a human patient who received a liver transplant. Some of the T cells might come from the graft donor. The chain recombines TRBV4-3 with TRBJ1-3; no firm D call. CDR3 region: CASSQLKTVNSGNTIYF. CDR3 in DNA: TGCGCCAGCAGCCAATTGAAGACGGTCAACTCTGGAAACACCATATATTTT.